Listed below are T cell receptor beta chains from one sample, sequenced in a study of cytomegalovirus exposure and HLA in healthy donors. Profiled with immunoSEQ multiplex PCR; TCRdb holds only in-frame clones, not every one. The repertoire holds roughly 99,000 clones, with around 69% as singletons. Material for sequencing was PBMCs. These receptors originate from a man aged 18 to 30 in good health and CMV-seronegative. Each CDR3 is given with its conserved first and last residue. A D gene is named only where the DNA matches it firmly. The size field is filled for only some rows; it gives once, few, many or a size class.

- - TRBJ2-3 TRBV6-5 CASSGSWGGTDTQYF TGTGCCAGCAGTGGCTCTTGGGGAGGCACAGATACGCAGTATTTT
- TRBD2 TRBJ2-2 TRBV18 CASSNLGLAGGPGGELFF TGTGCCAGCTCAAACCTCGGACTAGCGGGGGGGCCCGGCGGGGAGCTGTTTTTT
- TRBD1 TRBJ1-5 TRBV2 CASRSDRGSLQPQHF TGTGCCAGCAGGTCCGACAGGGGTTCCCTTCAGCCCCAGCATTTT
- - TRBJ1-5 TRBV2 CASSEWGDAKIAQHF TGTGCCAGCAGTGAATGGGGGGACGCAAAAATTGCCCAGCATTTT
- TRBD1 TRBJ1-5 TRBV5-1 CASSRDRGEGQPQHF TGCGCCAGCAGCCGGGACAGGGGAGAAGGGCAGCCCCAGCATTTT
few - TRBJ2-3 TRBV4-3 CASSQEALGDTQYF TGCGCCAGCAGCCAGGAAGCCCTCGGGGATACGCAGTATTTT
few TRBD1 TRBJ2-7 TRBV5-6 CASSWWSGTASYEQYF TGTGCCAGCAGCTGGTGGTCCGGGACAGCCTCCTACGAGCAGTACTTC
- - TRBJ2-3 TRBV10-2 CASSALPTSTDTQYF TGCGCCAGCAGTGCACTACCGACTAGCACAGATACGCAGTATTTT
- - TRBJ2-7 TRBV4-3 CASSQGHGDSYEQYF TGCGCCAGCAGCCAAGGACACGGCGACTCCTACGAGCAGTACTTC
- - TRBJ1-1 TRBV19 CASRGATEAFF TGTGCCAGTCGTGGTGCGACTGAAGCTTTCTTT
- - TRBJ1-1 TRBV6-5 CASSYSQLGREAFF TGTGCCAGCAGTTACTCCCAGCTGGGCCGTGAAGCTTTCTTT
- - TRBJ1-6 TRBV27 CASTQGVSPLHF TGTGCCAGCACCCAAGGGGTCTCACCCCTCCACTTT
once - TRBJ2-3 TRBV5-1 CASHEGGGTDTQYF TGCGCCAGCCACGAGGGGGGGGGCACAGATACGCAGTATTTT
- - TRBJ2-7 TRBV7-9 CASSLDSVSEQYF TGTGCCAGCAGCTTGGACAGTGTATCCGAGCAGTACTTC
- TRBD1 TRBJ2-7 TRBV7-9 CASSLSTGDEQYF TGTGCCAGCAGCTTATCGACAGGGGACGAGCAGTACTTC
- - TRBJ1-3 TRBV6-5 CASSYRVDSGNTIYF TGTGCCAGCAGTTACCGGGTAGACTCTGGAAACACCATATATTTT
- - TRBJ2-5 TRBV11-2 CASSRLAVGKLQETQYF TGTGCCAGCAGCCGGCTAGCTGTCGGTAAACTTCAAGAGACCCAGTACTTC
- TRBD1 TRBJ2-1 TRBV6-1 CASSVGTAYNEQFF TGTGCCAGCAGTGTCGGGACAGCCTACAATGAGCAGTTCTTC
- - TRBJ1-6 TRBV7-6 CASSFQGNSPLHF TGTGCCAGCAGCTTCCAGGGGAATTCACCCCTCCACTTT
few - TRBJ2-5 TRBV4-2 CASSQDKGGETQYF TGTGCCAGCAGCCAAGACAAGGGGGGGGAGACCCAGTACTTC
- - TRBJ2-3 TRBV29-1 CSVKGDRTLRTDTQYF TGCAGCGTTAAGGGGGACCGAACCCTCCGCACAGATACGCAGTATTTT
- TRBD1 TRBJ1-2 TRBV9 CASSVDRQGPYGYTF TGTGCCAGCAGCGTAGATAGACAGGGCCCTTATGGCTACACCTTC
- - TRBJ1-5 TRBV27 CASWAGGQPQHF TGTGCCAGCTGGGCCGGGGGTCAGCCCCAGCATTTT
few - TRBJ1-4 TRBV19 CASTPPGMTNEKLFF TGTGCCAGTACTCCGCCGGGAATGACTAATGAAAAACTGTTTTTT
- TRBD2 TRBJ2-5 TRBV14 CASSRGRGGKETQYF TGTGCCAGCAGCCGAGGACGGGGGGGGAAAGAGACCCAGTACTTC
- - TRBJ2-7 TRBV7-9 CASSTPPGTGAGAYEQYF TGTGCCAGCAGCACCCCCCCGGGGACTGGAGCTGGGGCTTACGAGCAGTACTTC
- - TRBJ1-2 TRBV9 CASSVSRTGTNYGYTF TGTGCCAGCAGCGTTAGTCGAACAGGGACCAACTATGGCTACACCTTC
- - TRBJ1-1 TRBV19 CASSPVGGLNTEAFF TGTGCCAGTAGCCCTGTGGGGGGTCTGAACACTGAAGCTTTCTTT
- - TRBJ1-6 TRBV27 CASRGEGGNNSPLHF TGTGCCAGCAGGGGGGAGGGCGGAAATAATTCACCCCTCCACTTT
few - TRBJ1-1 TRBV5-6 CASSPAGTEAFF TGTGCCAGCAGCCCAGCGGGGACTGAAGCTTTCTTT
once - TRBJ2-5 TRBV9 CASSVGYEVTQYF TGTGCCAGCAGCGTAGGGTACGAGGTGACCCAGTACTTC
- - TRBJ2-6 TRBV28 CASSSGGSHSGANVLTF TGTGCCAGCAGTTCAGGTGGCAGCCACTCTGGGGCCAACGTCCTGACTTTC
few TRBD1 TRBJ2-1 TRBV2 CASGRDRSKQFF TGTGCCAGCGGACGGGACAGATCTAAGCAGTTCTTC
- - TRBJ1-2 TRBV19 CASSRGINYGYTF TGTGCCAGTAGTCGGGGGATTAACTATGGCTACACCTTC
few TRBD1 TRBJ2-3 TRBV4-3 CASSQDGTGGGTDTQYF TGCGCCAGCAGCCAAGATGGGACAGGGGGTGGCACAGATACGCAGTATTTT
- - TRBJ2-3 TRBV29-1 CSVASGQPDTQYF TGCAGCGTTGCGTCAGGACAGCCAGATACGCAGTATTTT
- TRBD2 TRBJ2-2 TRBV6-5 CASTAGGTGELFF TGTGCCAGCACGGCGGGGGGGACCGGGGAGCTGTTTTTT
once - TRBJ1-5 TRBV19 CASSISFSGSNQPQHF TGTGCCAGTAGTATAAGCTTTTCAGGCAGCAATCAGCCCCAGCATTTT
- TRBD2 TRBJ2-5 TRBV6-5 CASSFLAGGPETQYF TGTGCCAGCAGTTTCCTAGCGGGGGGGCCTGAGACCCAGTACTTC
- - TRBJ1-6 TRBV7-8 CASSLLAVSNSPLHF TGTGCCAGCAGCTTACTGGCAGTTTCGAATTCACCCCTCCACTTT
- - TRBJ1-3 TRBV7-2 CASSLVTGRGGGNTIYF TGTGCCAGCAGCCTAGTCACAGGTCGGGGAGGCGGAAACACCATATATTTT
few - TRBJ1-2 TRBV9 CASSVGISGVDYGYTF TGTGCCAGCAGCGTAGGGATTAGCGGCGTCGACTATGGCTACACCTTC
- - TRBJ1-2 TRBV5-1 CASSLPGYGYTF TGCGCCAGCAGCTTGCCGGGCTATGGCTACACCTTC
- TRBD2 TRBJ2-1 TRBV29-1 CSVDAVAGGNSYNEQFF TGCAGCGTTGATGCGGTAGCGGGGGGGAACTCCTACAATGAGCAGTTCTTC
- TRBD1 TRBJ2-7 TRBV6-1 CASSIPGQDNEQYF TGTGCCAGCAGCATACCGGGACAGGATAACGAGCAGTACTTC
- - TRBJ1-1 TRBV6-1 CASSDVAGRPEAFF TGTGCCAGCAGTGATGTTGCGGGTCGGCCTGAAGCTTTCTTT
- TRBD1 TRBJ1-6 TRBV7-9 CASSLASGTANSPLHF TGTGCCAGCAGCTTAGCTTCCGGGACAGCAAATTCACCCCTCCACTTT
- - TRBJ1-2 TRBV28 CASSLNGPSNYGYTF TGTGCCAGCAGTTTGAATGGCCCCTCTAACTATGGCTACACCTTC
- - TRBJ1-1 TRBV7-2 CASSQKRTVTEAFF TGTGCCAGCAGCCAAAAGCGGACAGTCACTGAAGCTTTCTTT
- TRBD1 TRBJ2-7 TRBV7-8 CASSLGNRGRNEQYF TGTGCCAGCAGCTTAGGGAACAGGGGGAGGAACGAGCAGTACTTC
- TRBD1 TRBJ1-5 TRBV19 CASSTGQGGNQPQHF TGTGCCAGTAGTACCGGACAGGGGGGCAATCAGCCCCAGCATTTT
- - TRBJ2-3 TRBV19 CASMVQGQGDTQYF TGTGCCAGTATGGTCCAGGGGCAGGGAGATACGCAGTATTTT